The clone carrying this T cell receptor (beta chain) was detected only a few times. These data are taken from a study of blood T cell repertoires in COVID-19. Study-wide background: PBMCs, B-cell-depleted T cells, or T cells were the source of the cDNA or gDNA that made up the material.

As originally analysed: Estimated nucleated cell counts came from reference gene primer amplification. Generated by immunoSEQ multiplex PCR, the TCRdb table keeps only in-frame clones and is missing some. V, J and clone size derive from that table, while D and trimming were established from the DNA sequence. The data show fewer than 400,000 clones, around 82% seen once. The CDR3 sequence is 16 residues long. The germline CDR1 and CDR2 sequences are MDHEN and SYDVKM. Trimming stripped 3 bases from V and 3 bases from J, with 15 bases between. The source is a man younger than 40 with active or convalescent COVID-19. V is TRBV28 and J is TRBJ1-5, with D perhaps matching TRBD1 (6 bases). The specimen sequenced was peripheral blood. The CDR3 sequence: CASSFRAGVSNQPQHF. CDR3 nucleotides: TGTGCCAGCAGTTTCAGGGCAGGGGTCTCCAATCAGCCCCAGCATTTT.